One sample yielded the 15 T cell receptor beta chains listed below, sequenced in a study of Ad26.COV2.S vaccination and SARS-CoV-2 variants. Repertoires were generated with immunoSEQ multiplex PCR, while TCRdb's copy carries only in-frame clones and drops some. The sample contains some 190,000 clones, roughly 89% of which appear only once. This sample comprised peripheral blood, obtained after recovery from COVID-19. Source of these receptors: a human donor who had recovered from COVID-19.

The chain combines TRBV10-3 with TRBJ2-2; no definite D call. Trimming took 10 bases from V and 0 from J, leaving 9 bases between them. CDR3 length equals 13 residues. Per germline, CDR1 ENHRY and CDR2 SYGVKD. This CDR3 is CATIDTNTGELFF. The CDR3 nucleotides are TGTGCCACCATCGACACGAACACCGGGGAGCTGTTTTTT.

The chain uses TRBV7-2 and TRBJ1-6, with 11 nucleotides matching TRBD1. Germline CDR1 reads SGHTA; CDR2 reads FQGNSA. Trimming took 5 bases from V and 9 from J; bases not matched to a gene: 3. The CDR3 spans 14 residues. CDR3 in DNA: TGTGCCAGCAGCCCCGGGACAGGGGGTTCACCCCTCCACTTT. Its protein product is CASSPGTGGSPLHF.

This chain links TRBV11-2 with TRBJ2-2; D not resolved. The CDR3 has 13 residues. The V gene lost 5 bases and the J gene lost 0 bases, with 4 bases spanning the gap. Germline CDR1 and CDR2: SGHAT and FQNNGV. The CDR3 sequence is CASSLANTGELFF. The CDR3 DNA reads as TGTGCCAGCAGCCTCGCGAACACCGGGGAGCTGTTTTTT.

The J gene is TRBJ1-1, the V gene TRBV4-1; D may be TRBD1 (5 bases). This CDR3 region has 14 residues. Germline-derived CDR1 and CDR2 are MGHRA and YSYEKL. V dropped 1 base and J dropped 7 bases, with 13 bases sitting between them. This chain's CDR3 is CASSQAQAISEAFF. The DNA of the CDR3 is TGCGCCAGCAGCCAAGCACAGGCAATTAGTGAAGCTTTCTTT.

The chain combines TRBV6-5 with TRBJ1-3; maybe TRBD1 (6 bases). The germline V gene encodes CDR1 MNHEY and CDR2 SVGAGI. The CDR3 is made up of 15 amino acids. V was pared by 6 bases and J by 0 bases, with 12 bases between. The CDR3, as DNA: TGTGCCAGCAGGGAGGACAGTACCTCTGGAAACACCATATATTTT. This gives the protein CASREDSTSGNTIYF.

The V call is TRBV28, the J call TRBJ1-4; D gene uncertain. CDR3 size: 14 residues. V was pared by 9 bases and J by 5 bases, with 16 bases between. Per germline, CDR1 MDHEN and CDR2 SYDVKM. The CDR3 DNA sequence: TGTGCCAGTCTTACGAGGGCGCTGAATGAAAAACTGTTTTTT. Translation gives CASLTRALNEKLFF.

The rearrangement joins TRBV6-6 to TRBJ2-7; 7 nucleotides agree with TRBD2. Trimming at V came to 5 bases and at J to 2 bases, leaving 9 bases not matched to a gene. There are 15 residues in the CDR3. Germline CDR1 MNHNY, CDR2 SVGAGI (reference sequence). The CDR3, as DNA: TGTGCCAGCAGTGGTGGGGGGGACGTACCCTACGAGCAGTACTTC. Protein: CASSGGGDVPYEQYF.

The chain employs TRBV6-5 and TRBJ1-2, with D possibly being TRBD1 (6 bases). Germline assignment: CDR1 MNHEY and CDR2 SVGAGI. Trimming stripped 6 bases from V and 8 bases from J, with 22 bases between. The CDR3 covers 15 residues. The CDR3, as DNA: TGTGCCAGCAGCCGGGGAGACAGGACAACGGGCGGCTACACCTTC. It specifies CASSRGDRTTGGYTF.

The chain carries TRBV19 and TRBJ2-7; 10 bases line up with TRBD1. V shed 5 bases and J 3 bases; nucleotides not matched to a gene: 7. This CDR3 comprises 15 residues. Per germline, CDR1 LNHDA and CDR2 SQIVND (reference sequence). The CDR3 is CASSSRTGGHYEQYF. The DNA for the CDR3 is TGTGCCAGTAGTTCACGGACAGGGGGACACTACGAGCAGTACTTC. Full variable domain (rest looked up from reference TRBV19 and TRBJ2-7): DGGITQSPKYLFRKEGQNVTLSCEQNLNHDAMYWYRQDPGQGLRLIYYSQIVNDFQKGDIAEGYSVSREKKESFPLTVTSAQKNPTAFYLCASSSRTGGHYEQYFGPGTRLTVT.

The J gene is TRBJ2-1, the V gene TRBV6-4; the match to TRBD2 covers 8 bases. J lost 7 bases, V lost 5 bases, and 13 bases had no gene match. Germline CDR1 and CDR2: MRHNA and SNTAGT. This CDR3 comprises 16 residues. The CDR3 coding sequence is TGTGCCAGCAGTCGAGATAGCGGGGTTCTAGGGAATGAGCAGTTCTTC. Translated: CASSRDSGVLGNEQFF.

The chain carries TRBV19 and TRBJ1-4; weak D call: TRBD1 (6 bases). V was clipped by 5 bases and J by 0 bases, with 19 bases between them. The CDR3 has 18 residues. Germline V gives CDR1 LNHDA, CDR2 SQIVND (reference sequence). CDR3 sequence reads: CASSPRGGLTPTNEKLFF. CDR3 in DNA: TGTGCCAGTAGTCCCCGAGGGGGATTGACACCAACTAATGAAAAACTGTTTTTT.

V and J are TRBV21-1 and TRBJ2-7. TRBV21-1 is a known pseudogene. The CDR3 is made up of 16 amino acids. CDR3 bases: TGTGCCAGCAGCAAAGAACTAGGGGACGGTACCTACGAGCAGTACTTC. It codes for CASSKELGDGTYEQYF.

The genes are TRBV11-1 and TRBJ1-1; no clear D. The germline V gene has CDR1 SGHAT and CDR2 FQDESV (reference sequence). V shed 6 bases and J shed 1 base, with 12 bases lying between them. The CDR3 is 14 amino acids. CDR3 sequence reads: CASSLDVANTEAFF. CDR3 DNA: TGTGCCAGCAGTTTGGATGTGGCGAACACTGAAGCTTTCTTT.

This chain joins TRBV7-9 and TRBJ2-5; 10 nucleotides line up with TRBD1. V dropped 1 base and J dropped 5; count of bases not matched to a gene: 4. From germline, CDR1 is SEHNR and CDR2 FQNEAQ (reference sequence). The CDR3 contains 15 residues. As DNA, the CDR3 is TGTGCCAGCAGCTTAGGGACAGGGGGAGGTGAGACCCAGTACTTC. Amino acid sequence: CASSLGTGGGETQYF.

V usage is TRBV6-5 and J usage is TRBJ1-3, with a weak D call TRBD1 (5 bases). The CDR3 loop spans 13 amino acids. Germline loops: CDR1 MNHEY, CDR2 SVGAGI. Trimming left V 6 bases short and J 4 bases short, with 10 bases between. The CDR3 loop is CASSTGYGNTIYF. The CDR3 bases are TGTGCCAGCAGCACAGGTTACGGAAACACCATATATTTT.